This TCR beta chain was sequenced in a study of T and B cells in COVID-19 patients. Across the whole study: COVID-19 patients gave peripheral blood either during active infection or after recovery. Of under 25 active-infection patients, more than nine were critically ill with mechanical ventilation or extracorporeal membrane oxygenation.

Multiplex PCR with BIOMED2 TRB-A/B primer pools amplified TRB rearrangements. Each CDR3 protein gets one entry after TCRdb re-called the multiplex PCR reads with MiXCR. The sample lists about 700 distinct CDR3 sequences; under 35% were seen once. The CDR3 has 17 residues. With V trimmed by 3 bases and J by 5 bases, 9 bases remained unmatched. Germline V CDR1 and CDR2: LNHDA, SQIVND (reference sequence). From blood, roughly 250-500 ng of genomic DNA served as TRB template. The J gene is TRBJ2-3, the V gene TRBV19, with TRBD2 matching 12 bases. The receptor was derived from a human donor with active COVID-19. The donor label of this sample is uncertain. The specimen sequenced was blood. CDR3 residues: CASSIYPSGGAQDTQYF. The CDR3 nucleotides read TGTGCCAGTAGTATCTACCCTAGCGGGGGGGCCCAAGATACGCAGTATTTT.